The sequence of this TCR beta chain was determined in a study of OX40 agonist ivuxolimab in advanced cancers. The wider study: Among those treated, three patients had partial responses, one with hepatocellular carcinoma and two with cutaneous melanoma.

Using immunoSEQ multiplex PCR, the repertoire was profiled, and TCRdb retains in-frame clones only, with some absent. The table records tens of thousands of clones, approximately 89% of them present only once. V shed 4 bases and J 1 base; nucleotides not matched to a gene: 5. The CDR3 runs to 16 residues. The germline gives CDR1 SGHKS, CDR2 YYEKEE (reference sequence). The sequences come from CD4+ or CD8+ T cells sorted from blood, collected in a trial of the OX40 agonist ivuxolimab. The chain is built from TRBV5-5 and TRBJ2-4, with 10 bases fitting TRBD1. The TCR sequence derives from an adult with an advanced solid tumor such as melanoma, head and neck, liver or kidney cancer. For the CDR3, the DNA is TGTGCCAGCAGCCCGGGACAGGGGCGTGCCAAAAACATTCAGTACTTC. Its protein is CASSPGQGRAKNIQYF.